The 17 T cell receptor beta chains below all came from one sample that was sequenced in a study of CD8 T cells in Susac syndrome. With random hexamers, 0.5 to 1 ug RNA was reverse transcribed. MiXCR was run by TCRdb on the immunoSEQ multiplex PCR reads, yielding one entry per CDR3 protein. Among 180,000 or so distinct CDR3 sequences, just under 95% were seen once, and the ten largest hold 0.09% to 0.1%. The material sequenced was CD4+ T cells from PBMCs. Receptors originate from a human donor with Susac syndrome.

DNA for the CDR3: TGTGCCAGCAGTGAAGCTTCAGGGGGCAGAAACACCTTC. It encodes CASSEASGGRNTF. The chain joins TRBV6-1 to TRBJ1-2; 8 nucleotides agree with TRBD1. Germline V lookup: CDR1 MNHNS, CDR2 SASEGT. J was trimmed by 12 bases and V by 0 bases; bases with no gene match: 6. This CDR3 has 13 residues.

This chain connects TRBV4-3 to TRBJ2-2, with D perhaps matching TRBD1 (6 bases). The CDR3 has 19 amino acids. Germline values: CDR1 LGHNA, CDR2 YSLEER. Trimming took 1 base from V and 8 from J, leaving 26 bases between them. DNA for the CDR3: TGCGCCAGCAGCCAAGGACTCCTGACAGGCTCCCTCGTAGGAGGGGAGCTGTTTTTT. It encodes CASSQGLLTGSLVGGELFF.

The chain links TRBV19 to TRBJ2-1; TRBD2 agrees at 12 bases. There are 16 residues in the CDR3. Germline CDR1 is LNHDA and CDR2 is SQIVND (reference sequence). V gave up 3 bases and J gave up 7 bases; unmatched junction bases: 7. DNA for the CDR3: TGTGCCAGTAGTATCCAACTAGCGGGGGGACGGAATGAGCAGTTCTTC. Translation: CASSIQLAGGRNEQFF. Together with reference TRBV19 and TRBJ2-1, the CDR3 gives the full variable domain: DGGITQSPKYLFRKEGQNVTLSCEQNLNHDAMYWYRQDPGQGLRLIYYSQIVNDFQKGDIAEGYSVSREKKESFPLTVTSAQKNPTAFYLCASSIQLAGGRNEQFFGPGTRLTVL.

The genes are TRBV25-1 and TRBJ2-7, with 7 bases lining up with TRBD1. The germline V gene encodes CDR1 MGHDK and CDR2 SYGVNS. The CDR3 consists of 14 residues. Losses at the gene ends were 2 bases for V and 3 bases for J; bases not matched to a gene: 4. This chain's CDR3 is CASSEPGQLYEQYF. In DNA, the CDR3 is TGTGCCAGCAGTGAACCGGGACAGCTCTACGAGCAGTACTTC.

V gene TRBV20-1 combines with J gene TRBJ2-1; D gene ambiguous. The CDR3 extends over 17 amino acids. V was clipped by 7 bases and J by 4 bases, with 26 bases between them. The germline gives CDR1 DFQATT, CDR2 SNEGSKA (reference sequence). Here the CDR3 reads CSDLRVADVPPYNEQFF. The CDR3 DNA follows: TGCAGTGATCTCCGGGTAGCAGATGTCCCCCCTTACAATGAGCAGTTCTTC.

CDR3 nucleotide sequence: TGTGCCAGCAGTCCGACAGGCACAGATACGCAGTATTTT. This codes for CASSPTGTDTQYF. The chain joins TRBV28 to TRBJ2-3, with D tentatively TRBD1 (5 bases). Germline lookup yields CDR1 MDHEN and CDR2 SYDVKM. V lost 5 bases and J lost 1, with 7 bases in between. The CDR3 covers 13 residues.

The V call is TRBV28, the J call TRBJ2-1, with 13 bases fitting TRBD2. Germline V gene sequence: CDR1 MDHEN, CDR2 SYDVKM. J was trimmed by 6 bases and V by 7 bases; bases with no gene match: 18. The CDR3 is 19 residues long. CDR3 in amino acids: CASTIPGLAGPQGPNEQFF. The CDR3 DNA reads TGTGCCAGCACCATTCCGGGACTAGCGGGGCCCCAAGGACCCAATGAGCAGTTCTTC. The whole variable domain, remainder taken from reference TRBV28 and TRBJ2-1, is DVKVTQSSRYLVKRTGEKVFLECVQDMDHENMFWYRQDPGLGLRLIYFSYDVKMKEKGDIPEGYSVSREKKERFSLILESASTNQTSMYLCASTIPGLAGPQGPNEQFFGPGTRLTVL.

Written as DNA, the CDR3 is TGCGCCAGCAGCTTGGCAGGGGCCGGAACTGAAGCTTTCTTT. Translation: CASSLAGAGTEAFF. The chain employs TRBV5-1 and TRBJ1-1; TRBD1 might be the D (6 bases). Between the trimmed V and J ends, which lost 0 bases and 5 bases, there was a span of 11 bases. There are 14 residues in the CDR3. The V gene's germline CDR1 is SGHRS and CDR2 YFSETQ.

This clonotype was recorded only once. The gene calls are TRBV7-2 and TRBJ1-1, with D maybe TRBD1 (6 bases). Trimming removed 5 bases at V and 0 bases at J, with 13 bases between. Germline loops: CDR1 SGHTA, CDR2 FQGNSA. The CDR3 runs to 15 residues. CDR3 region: CASSRSGALNTEAFF. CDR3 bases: TGTGCCAGCAGCCGCTCAGGGGCCTTGAACACTGAAGCTTTCTTT.

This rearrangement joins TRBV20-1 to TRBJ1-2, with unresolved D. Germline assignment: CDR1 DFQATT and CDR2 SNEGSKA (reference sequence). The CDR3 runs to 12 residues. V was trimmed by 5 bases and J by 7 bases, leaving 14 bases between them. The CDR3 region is CSAAPTRLGYTF. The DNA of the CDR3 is TGCAGTGCTGCCCCGACCCGACTTGGCTACACCTTC.

For the CDR3, the DNA is TGTGCCACCAGCAGAGATCCTAGCGGTGGAAGTTCCGGGGAGCTGTTTTTT. Amino acid sequence: CATSRDPSGGSSGELFF. J is TRBJ2-2 and V is TRBV15; 7 bases are shared with TRBD2. The CDR3 has 17 amino acids. The ends lost 0 bases at V and 6 bases at J; junction bases unmatched: 10. In germline, CDR1 is LNHNV, CDR2 YYDKDF (reference sequence). Combining the CDR3 with reference TRBV15 and TRBJ2-2 gives the whole variable domain DAMVIQNPRYQVTQFGKPVTLSCSQTLNHNVMYWYQQKSSQAPKLLFHYYDKDFNNEADTPDNFQSRRPNTSFCFLDIRSPGLGDTAMYLCATSRDPSGGSSGELFFGEGSRLTVL.

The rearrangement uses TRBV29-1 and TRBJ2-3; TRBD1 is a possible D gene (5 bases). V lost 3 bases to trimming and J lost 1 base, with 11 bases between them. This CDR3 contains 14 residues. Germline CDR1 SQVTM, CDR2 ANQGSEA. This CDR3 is CSVDQDTRTDTQYF. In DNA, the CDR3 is TGCAGCGTTGATCAGGACACTCGCACAGATACGCAGTATTTT.

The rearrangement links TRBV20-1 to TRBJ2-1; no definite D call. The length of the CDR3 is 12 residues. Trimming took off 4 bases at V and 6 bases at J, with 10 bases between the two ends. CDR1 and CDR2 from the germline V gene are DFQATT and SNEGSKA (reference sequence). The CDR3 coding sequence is TGCAGTGCTACACGGTCCGGCAATGAGCAGTTCTTC. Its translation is CSATRSGNEQFF.

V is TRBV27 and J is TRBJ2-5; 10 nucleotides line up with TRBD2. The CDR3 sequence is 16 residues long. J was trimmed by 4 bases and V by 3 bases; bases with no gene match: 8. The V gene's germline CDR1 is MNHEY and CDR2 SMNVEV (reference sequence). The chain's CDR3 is CASSLVRAGGGETQYF. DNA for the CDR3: TGTGCCAGCAGTTTGGTCCGAGCGGGAGGGGGAGAGACCCAGTACTTC.

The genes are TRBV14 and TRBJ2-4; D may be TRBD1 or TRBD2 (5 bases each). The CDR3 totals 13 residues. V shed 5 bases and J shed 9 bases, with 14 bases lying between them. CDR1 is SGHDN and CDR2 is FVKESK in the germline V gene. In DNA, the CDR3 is TGTGCCAGCAGCATCATCCGGGACGGCATTCAGTACTTC. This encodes CASSIIRDGIQYF.

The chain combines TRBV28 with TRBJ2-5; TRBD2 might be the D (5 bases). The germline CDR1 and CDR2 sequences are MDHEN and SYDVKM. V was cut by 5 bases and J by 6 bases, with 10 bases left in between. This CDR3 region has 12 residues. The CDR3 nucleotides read TGTGCCAGCAGTAAGGACGGGAAGACCCAGTACTTC. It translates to CASSKDGKTQYF.

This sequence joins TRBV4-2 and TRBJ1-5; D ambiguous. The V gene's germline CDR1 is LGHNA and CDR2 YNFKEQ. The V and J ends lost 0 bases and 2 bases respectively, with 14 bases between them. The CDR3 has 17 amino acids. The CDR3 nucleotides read TGTGCCAGCAGCCAAGATCTGGATATTCGGGGCAATCAGCCCCAGCATTTT. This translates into CASSQDLDIRGNQPQHF.